This T cell receptor (beta chain) was sequenced for a study of blood T cell repertoires in COVID-19. At the level of the study: Donors in the United States, Italy and Spain gave samples during acute or convalescent COVID-19. T cells, B-cell-depleted T cells, or PBMCs supplied cDNA or gDNA.

From germline, CDR1 is LGHDT and CDR2 YNNKEL (reference sequence). The CDR3 runs 18 residues. After removal of 3 bases from V and 7 bases from J, the junction contained 16 bases not matched to a gene. As processed by the authors: Reference gene primer amplification gave estimated nucleated cell counts. This table comes from immunoSEQ multiplex PCR, and its TCRdb copy is limited to in-frame clones, with some not included. Clone size and V and J calls were adopted from that table, with D and trimming inferred from the DNA. The sample holds around 130,000 clones, 85% to 90% seen once. Sequencing was carried out using peripheral blood. The chain joins TRBV3-1 (or the pseudogene TRBV3-2) to TRBJ2-1; 9 positions agree with TRBD1. This receptor was taken from a woman older than 75 with acute or convalescent COVID-19. CDR3 coding DNA: TGTGCCAGCAGCCACGAAAGCTACAGGGGGCATAGGGGTAATGAGCAGTTCTTC. Its translation: CASSHESYRGHRGNEQFF.